One and the same sample provided the 5 T cell receptor beta chains below, sequenced in a study of monozygotic twins with inflammatory bowel disease. TCRdb reanalyzed the 5' RACE reads, giving one entry per CDR3 protein sequence and no DNA. Seen in this sample are a few hundred thousand distinct CDR3 sequences; the ten most common clones hold 2.6%. The sequencing input was blood. The receptors were sampled from a human donor with ulcerative colitis or Crohn's disease, or a healthy co-twin of an affected twin (not recorded which).

The J gene is TRBJ2-5, the V gene TRBV18; no DNA is available, so the TRBD2 call from TCRdb remains unchecked. Germline V gene sequence: CDR1 KGHSH, CDR2 LQKENI. The length of the CDR3 is 15 residues. The CDR3 loop is CASSPPTSVKETQYF.

The J gene is TRBJ2-3, the V gene TRBV24-1; the TCRdb D gene call, TRBD1, has no DNA to confirm it. The germline gives CDR1 KGHDR, CDR2 SFDVKD. The CDR3 covers 19 residues. CDR3: CATSDPQPSRGSSTDTQYF.

This chain connects TRBV7-9 to TRBJ1-2; TCRdb outputs TRBD1, but without DNA this stays unchecked. The CDR3 is made up of 12 amino acids. Germline CDR1 reads SEHNR; CDR2 reads FQNEAQ (reference sequence). CDR3: CASRREQGSYTF. Variable domain in full (rest from reference TRBV7-9 and TRBJ1-2): DTGVSQNPRHKITKRGQNVTFRCDPISEHNRLYWYRQTLGQGPEFLTYFQNEAQLEKSRLLSDRFSAERPKGSFSTLEIQRTEQGDSAMYLCASRREQGSYTFGSGTRLTVV.

CDR3 loop: CSGRALNTEAFF. The chain carries TRBV29-1 and TRBJ1-1. The CDR3 loop spans 12 amino acids. Germline V lookup: CDR1 SQVTM, CDR2 ANQGSEA.

The rearrangement links TRBV25-1 to TRBJ2-6. This CDR3 is built from 14 residues. CDR1 is MGHDK and CDR2 is SYGVNS in the germline V gene. CDR3 amino acids: CASSEFGGANVLTF.